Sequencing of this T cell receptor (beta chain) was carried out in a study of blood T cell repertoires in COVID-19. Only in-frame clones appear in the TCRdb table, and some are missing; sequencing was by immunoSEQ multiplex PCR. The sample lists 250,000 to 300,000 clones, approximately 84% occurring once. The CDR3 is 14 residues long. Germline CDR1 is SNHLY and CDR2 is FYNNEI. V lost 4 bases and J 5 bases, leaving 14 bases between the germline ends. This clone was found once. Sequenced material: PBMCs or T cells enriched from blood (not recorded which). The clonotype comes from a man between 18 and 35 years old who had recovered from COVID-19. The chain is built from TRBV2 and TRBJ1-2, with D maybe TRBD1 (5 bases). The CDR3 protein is CASSVGQYRYGYTF. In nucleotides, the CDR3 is TGTGCCAGCAGTGTAGGACAATACAGATATGGCTACACCTTC.